These 7 T cell receptor beta chains originate from one sample sequenced in a study of T cells in Graves' hyperthyroidism and ophthalmopathy. The investigators amplified TCR beta CDR3 regions from RNA transcripts. With the HTBI primer set, the TCR CDR3 went through a first round of RT-PCR. TCRdb processed the multiplex PCR reads anew with MiXCR; each CDR3 protein has one entry. This sample has around 660,000 distinct CDR3 sequences, with about 45% found just once. Sequencing was done on a sample of peripheral blood or thyroid tissue (not recorded which). The receptors derive from an adult man with Graves' disease, either hyperthyroidism or ophthalmopathy (not recorded which).

The chain carries TRBV20-1 and TRBJ2-2, with 7 bases lining up with TRBD2. The CDR3 has 16 amino acids. Germline V gene data show CDR1 as DFQATT and CDR2 as SNEGSKA (reference sequence). V trimming: 6 bases; J trimming: 2 bases; junction bases outside the gene matches: 12. Here the CDR3 reads CSAPSMLAANTGELFF. The CDR3 nucleotides read TGCAGTGCCCCCTCAATGCTAGCGGCTAACACCGGGGAGCTGTTTTTT.

The rearrangement links TRBV20-1 to TRBJ2-7; TRBD2 agrees at 12 bases. V lost 6 bases, J lost 1 base, and 4 bases stayed unmatched. Per the germline V gene, CDR1 is DFQATT and CDR2 is SNEGSKA (reference sequence). This CDR3 has 14 residues. CDR3 sequence reads: CSAPTSGSSYEQYF. CDR3 in DNA: TGCAGTGCGCCGACTAGCGGGAGTTCCTACGAGCAGTACTTC.

This clonotype came up once. This may arise from a read error, as a much more abundant clone is one base away. The chain employs TRBV2 and TRBJ1-5, with D unclear. The CDR3 runs 14 residues. The germline V gene encodes CDR1 SNHLY and CDR2 FYNNEI. DNA of the CDR3: TGTGCCAGCAGTGACAGCTTTAGCGATCAGCCCCAGCATTTT. Protein sequence: CASSDSFSDQPQHF.

About this clonotype itself: A read error may be the cause here, since a much bigger clone is one base away. The rearrangement links TRBV9 to TRBJ1-2; TRBD1 agrees at 7 bases. Per the germline V gene, CDR1 is SGDLS and CDR2 is YYNGEE. Unmatched junction bases numbered 9, after V lost 6 bases and J lost 4 bases. CDR3 length equals 14 residues. The DNA of the CDR3 is TGTGCCAGCACCCGGGACAGAGCTAGCTATGGCTACACCTTC. Amino acids: CASTRDRASYGYTF. The whole variable domain, filled in from reference TRBV9 and TRBJ1-2, reads DSGVTQTPKHLITATGQRVTLRCSPRSGDLSVYWYQQSLDQGLQFLIQYYNGEERAKGNILERFSAQQFPDLHSELNLSSLELGDSALYFCASTRDRASYGYTFGSGTRLTVV.

V usage is TRBV6-5 and J usage is TRBJ2-2, with TRBD1 matching over 7 bases. This CDR3 contains 15 residues. J lost 5 bases, V lost 1 base, and 4 bases had no gene match. Germline V CDR1 and CDR2: MNHEY, SVGAGI. The CDR3, as DNA: TGTGCCAGCAGTTACTTCCAGGGGGATACCGGGGAGCTGTTTTTT. As protein: CASSYFQGDTGELFF.

This clonotype was counted many times. The CDR3: CASSLARDRETYGYTF. The DNA for the CDR3 is TGTGCCAGCAGCTTAGCGAGGGACAGGGAGACGTATGGCTACACCTTC. The chain is built from TRBV7-9 and TRBJ1-2, with 9 bases identical to TRBD1. Germline V gene data show CDR1 as SEHNR and CDR2 as FQNEAQ (reference sequence). CDR3 length: 16 residues. V trimming: 0 bases; J trimming: 5 bases; junction bases outside the gene matches: 7. Filled out from reference TRBV7-9 and TRBJ1-2, the complete variable domain reads DTGVSQNPRHKITKRGQNVTFRCDPISEHNRLYWYRQTLGQGPEFLTYFQNEAQLEKSRLLSDRFSAERPKGSFSTLEIQRTEQGDSAMYLCASSLARDRETYGYTFGSGTRLTVV.

This clonotype showed up just a few times. The chain uses TRBV7-3 and TRBJ1-6; D might be TRBD1 (6 bases). The CDR3 length is 14 residues. Trimming cost V 5 bases and J 10 bases, with 15 bases left between them. Germline CDR1 SGHTA, CDR2 FQGTGA. The CDR3 spells CASSQATGRSPLHF. The CDR3 nucleotides read TGTGCCAGCAGCCAAGCCACAGGGAGATCACCCCTCCACTTT.